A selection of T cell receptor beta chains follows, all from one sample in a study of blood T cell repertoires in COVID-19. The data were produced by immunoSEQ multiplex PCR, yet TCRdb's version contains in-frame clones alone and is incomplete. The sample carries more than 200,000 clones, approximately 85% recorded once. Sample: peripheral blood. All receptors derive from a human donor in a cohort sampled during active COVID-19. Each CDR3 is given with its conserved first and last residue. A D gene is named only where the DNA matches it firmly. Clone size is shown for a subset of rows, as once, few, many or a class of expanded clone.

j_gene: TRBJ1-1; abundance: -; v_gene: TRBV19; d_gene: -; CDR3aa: CASSIQGSTEAFF; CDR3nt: TGTGCCAGTAGTATACAGGGATCCACTGAAGCTTTCTTT
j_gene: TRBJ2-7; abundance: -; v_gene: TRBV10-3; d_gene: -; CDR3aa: CAIKELQGYEQYF; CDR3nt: TGTGCCATCAAGGAGCTACAGGGTTACGAGCAGTACTTC
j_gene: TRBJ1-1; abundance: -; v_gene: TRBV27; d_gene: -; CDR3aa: CASSTIGAEAFF; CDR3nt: TGTGCCAGCAGTACCATCGGGGCTGAAGCTTTCTTT
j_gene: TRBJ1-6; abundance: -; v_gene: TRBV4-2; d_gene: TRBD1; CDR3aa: CASSQDRNSPLHF; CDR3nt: TGTGCCAGCAGCCAGGACAGGAATTCACCCCTCCACTTT
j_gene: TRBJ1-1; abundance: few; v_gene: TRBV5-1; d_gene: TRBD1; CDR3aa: CASSLDRVDTEAFF; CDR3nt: TGCGCCAGCAGCTTAGACAGGGTTGACACTGAAGCTTTCTTT
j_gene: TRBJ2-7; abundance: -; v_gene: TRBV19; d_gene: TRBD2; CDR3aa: CASSISTSGLYEQYF; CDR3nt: TGTGCCAGTAGTATATCTACTAGCGGACTCTACGAGCAGTACTTC
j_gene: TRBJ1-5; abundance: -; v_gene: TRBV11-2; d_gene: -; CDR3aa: CASSLDLRGSQGPQHF; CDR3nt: TGTGCCAGCAGCTTAGATCTAAGGGGTTCTCAAGGACCCCAGCATTTT
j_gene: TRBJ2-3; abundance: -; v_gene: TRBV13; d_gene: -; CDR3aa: CASSLGLGHTDTQYF; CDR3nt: TGTGCCAGCAGCTTAGGCCTGGGCCACACAGATACGCAGTATTTT
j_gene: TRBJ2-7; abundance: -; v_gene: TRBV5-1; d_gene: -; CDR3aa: CASSLAPTGPYEQYF; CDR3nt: TGCGCCAGCAGCTTGGCTCCCACAGGTCCTTATGAGCAGTACTTC
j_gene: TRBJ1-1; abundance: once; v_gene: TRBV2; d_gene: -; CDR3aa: CASSVDGNLNTEAFF; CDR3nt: TGTGCCAGCAGTGTAGATGGTAACTTGAACACTGAAGCTTTCTTT
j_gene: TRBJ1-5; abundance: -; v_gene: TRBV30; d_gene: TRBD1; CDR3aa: CAWSAGGASQPQHF; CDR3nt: TGTGCCTGGAGTGCAGGGGGCGCCTCACAGCCCCAGCATTTT
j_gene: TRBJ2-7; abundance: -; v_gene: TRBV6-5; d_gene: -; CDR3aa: CASSYRLVLRLYEQYF; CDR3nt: TGTGCCAGCAGTTACCGACTAGTTCTTCGCCTTTACGAGCAGTACTTC
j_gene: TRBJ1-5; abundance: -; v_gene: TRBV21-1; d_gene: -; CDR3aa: CASSHVRDREVYQPQHF; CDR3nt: TGTGCCAGCAGCCACGTGAGGGACAGGGAGGTGTATCAGCCCCAGCATTTT
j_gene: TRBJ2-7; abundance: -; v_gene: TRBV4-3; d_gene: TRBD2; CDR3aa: CASSQARLAGVLGEQYF; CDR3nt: TGCGCCAGCAGCCAAGCGAGACTAGCGGGGGTGCTTGGAGAGCAGTACTTC
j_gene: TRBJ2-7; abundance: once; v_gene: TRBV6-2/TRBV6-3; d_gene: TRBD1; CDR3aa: CASSSDRGYYEQYF; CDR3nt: TGTGCCAGCAGCTCGGACAGGGGGTACTACGAGCAGTACTTC
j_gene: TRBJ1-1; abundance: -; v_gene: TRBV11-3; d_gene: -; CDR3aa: CASSLLANTEAFF; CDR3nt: TGTGCCAGCAGCTTATTGGCCAACACTGAAGCTTTCTTT
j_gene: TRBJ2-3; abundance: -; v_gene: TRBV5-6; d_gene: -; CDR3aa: CASSLLTSSTDTQYF; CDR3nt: TGTGCCAGCAGCTTGCTAACTTCTAGCACAGATACGCAGTATTTT